Each of the 16 T cell receptor beta chains below was sequenced from the same sample in a study of OX40 agonist ivuxolimab in advanced cancers. This table comes from immunoSEQ multiplex PCR, and its TCRdb copy is limited to in-frame clones, with some not included. The repertoire holds 66,000 or so clones, with 85% as singletons. The source material was CD4+ or CD8+ T cells sorted from blood, sampled in a trial of the OX40 agonist ivuxolimab. The origin of the receptors is an adult with an advanced solid tumor such as melanoma, head and neck, liver or kidney cancer.

The gene calls are TRBV6-1 and TRBJ2-2; D is possibly TRBD1 (8 bases). The CDR3 has 16 amino acids. Trimming took 4 bases from V and 4 from J, leaving 16 bases between them. Germline V CDR1 and CDR2: MNHNS, SASEGT. CDR3 in DNA: TGTGCCAGCAGTGTTCTACAGGGGGGGGGCACCGGGGAGCTGTTTTTT. Translating it yields CASSVLQGGGTGELFF.

The chain couples TRBV30 to TRBJ2-5, with D perhaps matching TRBD1 (5 bases). The V end lost 2 bases, the J end lost 4 bases, and 14 bases lay between the germline ends. The CDR3 sequence is 14 residues long. The germline V gene encodes CDR1 GTSNPN and CDR2 SVGIG (reference sequence). Here the CDR3 DNA reads TGTGCCTGGAGTACCGAAGGGGCTACAGAGACCCAGTACTTC. This encodes CAWSTEGATETQYF.

The rearrangement joins TRBV19 to TRBJ2-7; 7 bases match TRBD1. The CDR3 loop spans 16 amino acids. Per the germline V gene, CDR1 is LNHDA and CDR2 is SQIVND (reference sequence). Trimming at V came to 6 bases and at J to 3 bases, leaving 14 bases not matched to a gene. The CDR3 nucleotides are TGTGCCAGTAGCCCCCCGGGGACAGAAGGCCTCTACGAGCAGTACTTC. Protein: CASSPPGTEGLYEQYF.

This chain links TRBV30 with TRBJ1-2, with a tentative D call TRBD1 (6 bases). Trimming pared 2 bases from V and 3 bases from J, leaving 13 bases between. Looked up from germline, CDR1 is GTSNPN and CDR2 is SVGIG (reference sequence). This CDR3 is 14 amino acids long. CDR3 loop: CAWSPRTVDYGYTF. The CDR3 nucleotides are TGTGCCTGGAGTCCCAGGACAGTTGACTATGGCTACACCTTC.

The V and J genes are TRBV20-1 and TRBJ2-1; D gene uncertain. The CDR3 contains 9 residues. V dropped 4 bases and J dropped 12 bases, with 7 bases sitting between them. CDR1 is DFQATT and CDR2 is SNEGSKA in the germline V gene (reference sequence). The CDR3 coding sequence is TGCAGTGCTAAGGTGGGGCAGTTCTTC. This gives the protein CSAKVGQFF.

The chain's CDR3 is CAWSVMDRGRAGELFF. CDR3 sequence (DNA): TGTGCCTGGAGTGTAATGGACAGGGGGCGCGCCGGGGAGCTGTTTTTT. The V call is TRBV30, the J call TRBJ2-2; the match to TRBD1 covers 11 bases. Looked up from germline, CDR1 is GTSNPN and CDR2 is SVGIG (reference sequence). V lost 0 bases, J lost 6 bases, and 6 bases stayed unmatched. This CDR3 is 16 amino acids long. The variable domain in full, completed from reference TRBV30 and TRBJ2-2, reads SQTIHQWPATLVQPVGSPLSLECTVEGTSNPNLYWYRQAAGRGLQLLFYSVGIGQISSEVPQNLSASRPQDRQFILSSKKLLLSDSGFYLCAWSVMDRGRAGELFFGEGSRLTVL.

This clone was found once. The chain combines TRBV7-3 with TRBJ2-1; D is perhaps TRBD2 (5 bases). The germline V and J ends were trimmed by 6 bases and 7 bases, with 19 bases remaining between them. The CDR3 has 15 amino acids. CDR1 and CDR2 from the germline V gene are SGHTA and FQGTGA. For the CDR3, the DNA is TGTGCCAGCAGTTCTCCCCCGCGCGGGCTAAATGAGCAGTTCTTC. This translates into CASSSPPRGLNEQFF.

The DNA for the CDR3 is TGTGCCAGCAGCTTAAAGGGACAGGGTGACGAGCAGTACTTC. This codes for CASSLKGQGDEQYF. The chain is built from TRBV7-9 and TRBJ2-7, with 9 bases lining up with TRBD1. CDR3 length: 14 amino acids. Germline lookup yields CDR1 SEHNR and CDR2 FQNEAQ (reference sequence). Germline trimming cut 2 bases from V and 5 bases from J; bases unmatched to any gene: 4.

The CDR3 reads CASRLAAGRGKETQYF. CDR3 nucleotide sequence: TGTGCCAGCAGACTCGCAGCAGGGAGAGGGAAAGAGACCCAGTACTTC. The chain joins TRBV7-8 to TRBJ2-5, with D perhaps given as TRBD1 or TRBD2 (5 bases each). V lost 6 bases, J lost 3 bases, and 20 bases lay in between. The CDR3 runs to 16 residues. The germline gives CDR1 SGHVS, CDR2 FQNEAQ.

The chain is built from TRBV18 and TRBJ2-3; no clear D. In germline, CDR1 is KGHSH, CDR2 LQKENI. V dropped 3 bases and J dropped 3 bases, with 1 base sitting between them. The CDR3 has 11 amino acids. The CDR3 reads CASSPTDTQYF. In DNA, the CDR3 is TGTGCCAGCTCACCGACAGATACGCAGTATTTT.

The gene calls are TRBV28 and TRBJ2-3; 13 nucleotides align to TRBD2. Germline CDR1 is MDHEN and CDR2 is SYDVKM. The V gene end was trimmed by 5 bases and the J gene end by 2 bases; junction bases not matched to a gene: 7. This CDR3 is 17 amino acids long. CDR3 nucleotide sequence: TGTGCCAGCAGTCCCAATGGACTAGCGGGAGCCACAGATACGCAGTATTTT. It specifies CASSPNGLAGATDTQYF.

The chain recombines TRBV11-3 with TRBJ2-3; the match to TRBD1 covers 8 bases. Germline V lookup: CDR1 SGHNT, CDR2 YENEEA. The CDR3 totals 14 residues. V lost 5 bases to trimming and J lost 4 bases; unmatched junction nucleotides: 5. The CDR3 sequence: CASSAGGGADTQYF. In DNA, the CDR3 is TGTGCCAGCAGCGCAGGGGGCGGCGCAGATACGCAGTATTTT.

The chain links TRBV18 to TRBJ1-5, with D unresolved. Deletions cut 2 bases from V and 7 bases from J, with 12 bases between. The CDR3 length is 14 residues. Looked up from germline, CDR1 is KGHSH and CDR2 is LQKENI. CDR3 region: CASSPKENGQPQHF. The CDR3 DNA reads TGTGCCAGCTCACCAAAAGAAAATGGGCAGCCCCAGCATTTT.

The chain has TRBV2 and TRBJ1-4; 7 bases agree with TRBD1. The V segment lost 6 bases and the J segment 8 bases; nucleotides outside the gene matches: 12. The CDR3 runs 15 residues. Germline values: CDR1 SNHLY, CDR2 FYNNEI. The CDR3 loop is CASRGRDSVKEKLFF. CDR3 bases: TGTGCCAGCAGAGGCCGGGACAGCGTAAAGGAAAAACTGTTTTTT. Together with reference TRBV2 and TRBJ1-4, the CDR3 gives the full variable domain: EPEVTQTPSHQVTQMGQEVILRCVPISNHLYFYWYRQILGQKVEFLVSFYNNEISEKSEIFDDQFSVERPDGSNFTLKIRSTKLEDSAMYFCASRGRDSVKEKLFFGSGTQLSVL.

There are a few counts of this clone. The J gene is TRBJ2-1, the V gene TRBV5-4; 10 positions agree with TRBD1. Germline V gene lookup returns CDR1 SGHNT and CDR2 YYREEE (reference sequence). V dropped 0 bases and J dropped 5; count of bases not matched to a gene: 2. This CDR3 has 15 residues. CDR3 sequence (DNA): TGTGCCAGCAGCTTGGAGGGACAGGGGAACAATGAGCAGTTCTTC. Translating it yields CASSLEGQGNNEQFF.

The J gene is TRBJ1-2, the V gene TRBV11-2, with D tentatively TRBD1 (5 bases). This CDR3 contains 13 residues. Trimming removed 1 base at V and 6 bases at J, with 9 bases between. CDR1 and CDR2 (germline): SGHAT, FQNNGV. CDR3 loop: CASSLVFRDGYTF. Here the CDR3 DNA reads TGTGCCAGCAGCTTAGTATTCAGGGATGGCTACACCTTC. Complete variable domain (other parts from reference TRBV11-2 and TRBJ1-2): EAGVAQSPRYKIIEKRQSVAFWCNPISGHATLYWYQQILGQGPKLLIQFQNNGVVDDSQLPKDRFSAERLKGVDSTLKIQPAKLEDSAVYLCASSLVFRDGYTFGSGTRLTVV.